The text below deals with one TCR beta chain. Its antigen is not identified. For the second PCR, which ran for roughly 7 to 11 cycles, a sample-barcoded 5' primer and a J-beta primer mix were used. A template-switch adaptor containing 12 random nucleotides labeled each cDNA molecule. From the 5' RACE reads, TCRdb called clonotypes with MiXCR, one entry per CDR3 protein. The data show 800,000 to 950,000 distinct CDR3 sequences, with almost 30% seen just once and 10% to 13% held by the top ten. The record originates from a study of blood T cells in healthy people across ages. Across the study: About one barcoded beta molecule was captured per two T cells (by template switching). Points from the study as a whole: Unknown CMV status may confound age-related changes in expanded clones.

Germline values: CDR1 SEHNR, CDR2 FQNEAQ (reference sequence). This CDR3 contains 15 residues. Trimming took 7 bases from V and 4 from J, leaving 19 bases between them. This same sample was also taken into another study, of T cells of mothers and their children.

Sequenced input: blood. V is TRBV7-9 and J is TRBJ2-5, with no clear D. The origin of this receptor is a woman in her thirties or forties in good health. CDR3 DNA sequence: TGTGCCAGCACCGCGACGGGTATATCGGGAGAGACCCAGTACTTC. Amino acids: CASTATGISGETQYF.